This T cell receptor (beta chain) was sequenced in a study of T cell changes during pregnancy in multiple sclerosis (dated by TCRdb to about 2019). As for the study more broadly: Changes in the T cell repertoire over the course of pregnancy were examined in this study in women with multiple sclerosis.

The CDR3 runs 12 residues from the cysteine to the phenylalanine. The entry retains the CDR3 DNA only, 36 bases that are in frame from base 1. CDR1 and CDR2 are drawn from the germline V gene: ENHRY, SYGVKD. V is reduced by 3 bases and J by 3 bases, leaving a spacing of 6 bases between them. Library preparation was by the immunoSEQ multiplex PCR assay. The table was pulled from immuneACCESS by TCRdb, which kept in-frame rearrangements only. Such tables lose some clones; where checked, under half of the loss comes from unresolved V genes, and the rest has no known cause. Counted in this sample were around 130,000 clones; 95% to 98% of them appeared once. Of the sample, roughly 0.44% is held by the ten largest clones. Note on this clone: Its antigen is not yet known. Base qualities are missing; no much larger clone stands one base away. This CDR3 is also generated by other DNA sequences in the sample.

The receptor chain draws on TRBV10-3 and TRBJ2-7; confidence is insufficient to name the D gene. The starting material was peripheral blood, obtained after pregnancy. The TCR was taken from a female donor with multiple sclerosis, enrolled in a pregnancy study. The CDR3 has the sequence CAISESGYEQYF. The sequence in DNA is TGTGCCATCAGTGAATCAGGCTACGAGCAGTACTTC.